This T cell receptor (beta chain) was identified during a study of T-cell memory formation after mild COVID-19 (dated by TCRdb to about 2021). At the level of the whole study: Most TCR sequence clusters were specific to one of the two donors. In a couple of donors, T-cell clones that expanded and contracted after mild COVID-19 were tracked by sequencing TCRalpha and TCRbeta repertoires over time. The cohort was made up of two young adult volunteers, one female and one male, who were previously healthy.

This clonotype occurred a few times. It lacks a known antigen. No base qualities exist here, and no much larger clone lies one base off it. Ficoll-Paque density gradient centrifugation was the method used to isolate PBMCs. The research as a whole found: Contracting CD4+ clones were located mainly in the CM and EM memory subsets, whereas CD8+ clones were found to be enriched in EMRA. Clones that contracted from day 15 to 85 showed balanced CD4/CD8 phenotypes, whereas a second wave of clones that expanded from day 15 to 37 leaned towards CD4+. SARS-CoV-2 specificity of the second-wave clones peaking on day 37 was not confirmed. Some responding clones were detected in pre-infection memory, suggesting pre-existing cross-reactive memory T cells joined the SARS-CoV-2 response. Only a couple of mild cases were covered in the study, and larger cohorts including severe cases with pre-infection samples were considered necessary.

Data came from an Illumina NovaSeq 6000. Using 5'RACE with constant-segment primers, TCRalpha and TCRbeta cDNA libraries were constructed, with sample barcodes and unique molecular identifiers added in the process. RNA was extracted from every sample with Trizol reagent. The libraries were amplified in two PCR steps, and the second step added a second sample barcode and Illumina TruSeq adapters. The libraries were sequenced on an Illumina NovaSeq using 2 x 150 bp paired-end reads. Processing in the source paper ran as follows. With migec v1.2.7, reads were demultiplexed and then collapsed into UMI-guided consensus sequences. Using mixcr v2.1.11, UMI consensuses were aligned to TRA and TRB V and J templates and then assembled into clonotypes. A clonotype was counted as expanded or contracted only when both edgeR and NoisET called the clonotype significant, with the noise models trained on biological replicates. For edgeR calls, a false discovery rate-adjusted p below 0.01 and a log2 fold-change threshold of 1 were applied. As an exploratory analysis of dynamics, max-normalized trajectories of the 1000 most abundant clonotypes were examined with PCA combined with hierarchical clustering. Each responding clone was given a CD4 or CD8 phenotype based on the CD4+ and CD8+ repertoires, which had been sequenced separately. Using fastp trimming at Q25 and MiXCR clonotype assembly, TCRdb reanalyzed the public sequencing data and kept in-frame beta chains. Rows with a matching CDR3 protein are joined into one entry that keeps the most common DNA and genes. It is TCRdb's table, rather than the study itself, that gives the V and J calls and clone size. The sample includes 470,000 or so distinct CDR3 sequences, with around a quarter observed a single time. Approximately 12% of the sample rests with the top ten.

The CDR3, from cysteine to phenylalanine, totals 16 residues. Kept here is only the CDR3 DNA, which spans 48 bases and is read in frame from base 1. Trimming removed 1 base from V and 5 bases from J; the gene matches leave 3 bases unexplained. CDR1 and CDR2, per the germline V gene, are SGHNT and YENEEA. This chain is built from TRBV11-3 and TRBJ2-1, and 12 junction bases match TRBD2. Input material: PBMCs or a T cell subset sorted from them (not recorded which). This TCR was sampled from an adult woman who had mild COVID-19 (a few samples of this study predate the infection). The sample titles of this study are shuffled in the database, so cell type and time point are left out; the donor was told from shared clones. The CDR3 protein is CASSLGLAGVDNEQFF. The nucleotides read TGTGCCAGCAGCTTAGGACTAGCGGGAGTCGACAATGAGCAGTTCTTC.